What follows are 27 T cell receptor beta chains derived from one specimen sequenced in a study of T cells in Graves' hyperthyroidism and ophthalmopathy. The investigators amplified TCR beta CDR3 regions from RNA transcripts. First-round RT-PCR of the TCR CDR3 relied on the HTBI primer set. TCRdb reprocessed the multiplex PCR reads via MiXCR and lists one record per CDR3 protein. This sample yields about 580,000 distinct CDR3 sequences, of which around 13% are seen a single time; 5.5% to 7.5% belongs to the top ten. Specimen: blood. The receptors shown here come from a woman in her thirties with Graves' hyperthyroidism that later progressed to Graves' ophthalmopathy.

The sample holds a few counts of this clonotype. A much larger clone lies one base from this, so it may be a read error. The V and J genes are TRBV5-1 and TRBJ1-4; no definite D call. Germline CDR1 and CDR2: SGHRS and YFSETQ. The CDR3 contains 13 residues. V lost 4 bases to trimming and J lost 7 bases, with 11 bases between them. CDR3 region: CASSPCLGEKLFF. The CDR3 coding sequence is TGCGCCAGCAGCCCTTGTTTGGGTGAAAAACTGTTTTTT. The full variable domain, completed using reference TRBV5-1 and TRBJ1-4, is KAGVTQTPRYLIKTRGQQVTLSCSPISGHRSVSWYQQTPGQGLQFLFEYFSETQRNKGNFPGRFSGRQFSNSRSEMNVSTLELGDSALYLCASSPCLGEKLFFGSGTQLSVL.

This clonotype was counted only a few times. The rearrangement links TRBV11-1 to TRBJ1-1; D is undetermined. This CDR3 comprises 13 residues. Trimming stripped 7 bases from V and 8 bases from J, with 17 bases between. Per the germline V gene, CDR1 is SGHAT and CDR2 is FQDESV (reference sequence). In nucleotides, the CDR3 is TGTGCCAGCACCAACCAACAAGTAGGAGAAGCTTTCTTT. Its translation: CASTNQQVGEAFF.

This clonotype was detected many times. This chain connects TRBV12-3 or TRBV12-4 to TRBJ2-1; tentative D call: TRBD2 (6 bases). The CDR3 spans 13 residues. The germline V and J ends were trimmed by 5 bases and 9 bases, with 14 bases remaining between them. CDR3 nucleotide sequence: TGTGCCAGCAGTGCCCAGAATAGCGGTGAGCAGTTCTTC. Translating it yields CASSAQNSGEQFF.

This clonotype was observed a single time. The chain links TRBV18 to TRBJ2-7; 8 nucleotides match TRBD1. The CDR3 runs 16 residues. V trimming: 0 bases; J trimming: 3 bases; junction bases outside the gene matches: 7. Germline V gene sequence: CDR1 KGHSH, CDR2 LQKENI. The CDR3 bases are TGTGCCAGCTCACCACCGGACAGGGAAAGATTCTACGAGCAGTACTTC. Residues: CASSPPDRERFYEQYF.

This clonotype was picked up one time. This may be a read error, as it is one base from a much larger clone. The chain combines TRBV9 with TRBJ2-3, with 12 bases matching TRBD2. CDR3 length: 16 amino acids. CDR1 and CDR2 from the germline V gene are SGDLS and YYNGEE. The CDR3 here is CVSSTSSGRAADTQYF. CDR3 DNA sequence: TGTGTCAGCAGTACCTCTAGCGGGAGGGCGGCAGATACGCAGTATTTT.

The sample holds a few counts of this clonotype. One junction end disagrees with the germline gene, perhaps due to a read error. This rearrangement joins TRBV6-5 to TRBJ1-6, with TRBD1 matching over 9 bases. This CDR3 has 17 amino acids. Looked up from germline, CDR1 is MNHEY and CDR2 is SVGAGI. The CDR3 bases are TGTGCCAGCAGTTACTCGAGGTGGGACAGGGATATCTACGTGCAGTACTTT. It is translated as CASSYSRWDRDIYVQYF.

This clonotype was recorded at least ten times. The chain links TRBV10-3 to TRBJ2-7, with D unresolved. Trimming left V 5 bases short and J 6 bases short, with 20 bases between. CDR1 and CDR2 (germline): ENHRY, SYGVKD. This CDR3 region has 15 residues. The CDR3 sequence is CAISPTPGPTGEQYF. CDR3 DNA: TGTGCCATCAGTCCCACCCCCGGGCCTACCGGCGAGCAGTACTTC.

V usage is TRBV4-3 and J usage is TRBJ1-2; perhaps TRBD1 as D (5 bases). CDR3 length: 15 residues. V was clipped by 0 bases and J by 4 bases, with 12 bases between them. The germline V gene encodes CDR1 LGHNA and CDR2 YSLEER. CDR3 in DNA: TGCGCCAGCAGCCAAGAGGCACTAAGGGGCTATGGCTACACCTTC. The encoded protein is CASSQEALRGYGYTF.

This clonotype was seen more than once but under ten times. The rearrangement uses TRBV30 and TRBJ2-3; 9 bases agree with TRBD2. The CDR3 runs to 15 residues. With V trimmed by 3 bases and J by 0 bases, 4 bases remained unmatched. Germline V CDR1 and CDR2: GTSNPN, SVGIG (reference sequence). The CDR3 sequence: CAWSPSGVSTDTQYF. CDR3 nucleotides: TGTGCCTGGAGCCCTAGCGGGGTGAGCACAGATACGCAGTATTTT.

This clonotype was seen ten or more times. DNA for the CDR3: TGTGCCTGGAGTCCCACTAGCGCCGCCCCGTACTTC. It yields the protein CAWSPTSAAPYF. V and J are TRBV30 and TRBJ2-5; 7 bases map to TRBD2. V lost 2 bases to trimming and J lost 13 bases; unmatched junction nucleotides: 10. The CDR3 consists of 12 residues. Germline loops: CDR1 GTSNPN, CDR2 SVGIG (reference sequence).

This clonotype was observed at least ten times. The chain couples TRBV11-3 to TRBJ2-3; 8 positions match TRBD1. Germline V lookup: CDR1 SGHNT, CDR2 YENEEA. Unmatched junction bases numbered 9, after V lost 5 bases and J lost 2 bases. The CDR3 length is 16 residues. The CDR3 coding sequence is TGTGCCAGCAGCCACGGACAGGGAAGTTACACAGATACGCAGTATTTT. It specifies CASSHGQGSYTDTQYF. The whole variable domain, filled in from reference TRBV11-3 and TRBJ2-3, reads EAGVVQSPRYKIIEKKQPVAFWCNPISGHNTLYWYLQNLGQGPELLIRYENEEAVDDSQLPKDRFSAERLKGVDSTLKIQPAELGDSAVYLCASSHGQGSYTDTQYFGPGTRLTVL.

The sample holds many counts of this clonotype. V is TRBV2 and J is TRBJ1-4, with D possibly matching TRBD1 (5 bases). This CDR3 has 12 residues. The germline CDR1 and CDR2 sequences are SNHLY and FYNNEI. V was trimmed by 4 bases and J by 11 bases, leaving 11 bases between them. In DNA, the CDR3 is TGTGCCAGCAGTGCTGCAGGGAGGAAACTGTTTTTT. It is translated as CASSAAGRKLFF. The variable domain in full, with the rest retrieved from reference TRBV2 and TRBJ1-4, is EPEVTQTPSHQVTQMGQEVILRCVPISNHLYFYWYRQILGQKVEFLVSFYNNEISEKSEIFDDQFSVERPDGSNFTLKIRSTKLEDSAMYFCASSAAGRKLFFGSGTQLSVL.

The CDR3 DNA reads as TGTGCCAGCACCCGAGGCCTTTATAATTCACCCCTCCACTTT. Its translation is CASTRGLYNSPLHF. The chain couples TRBV25-1 to TRBJ1-6, with no clear D. Germline CDR1 MGHDK, CDR2 SYGVNS. V lost 7 bases and J 4 bases, leaving 11 bases between the germline ends. CDR3 length: 14 residues.

In its sample, this clonotype was seen many times. The V call is TRBV7-9, the J call TRBJ1-6; no reliable D call. V was trimmed by 6 bases and J by 9 bases, leaving 15 bases between them. Germline-derived CDR1 and CDR2 are SEHNR and FQNEAQ (reference sequence). The CDR3 loop spans 14 amino acids. The CDR3 nucleotides are TGTGCCAGCAGACCCCCCCCGGAGGGTTCACCCCTCCACTTT. Its protein is CASRPPPEGSPLHF.

This clonotype was detected ten times or more. The chain links TRBV24-1 to TRBJ2-3, with D possibly being TRBD2 (6 bases). V shed 4 bases and J shed 4 bases, with 14 bases lying between them. The length of the CDR3 is 15 residues. The germline V gene encodes CDR1 KGHDR and CDR2 SFDVKD. The CDR3 loop reads CATSDGGTGPDTQYF. The CDR3 DNA reads TGTGCCACCAGTGACGGGGGAACAGGCCCAGATACGCAGTATTTT.

In the case of this clonotype: This could be a read error, since a much larger clone is one nucleotide away. The chain uses TRBV7-2 and TRBJ2-7, with 9 bases that match TRBD2. Germline V gene lookup returns CDR1 SGHTA and CDR2 FQGNSA. The CDR3 runs 16 residues. CDR3 loop: CASSLRLAERTYERYF. The CDR3, as DNA: TGTGCCAGCAGCTTAAGACTAGCGGAAAGAACCTACGAGCGGTACTTC.

This sequence joins TRBV20-1 and TRBJ2-7, with D possibly matching TRBD2 (6 bases). Looked up from germline, CDR1 is DFQATT and CDR2 is SNEGSKA (reference sequence). The V gene lost 0 bases and the J gene lost 3 bases, with 12 bases spanning the gap. The length of the CDR3 is 14 residues. The CDR3 reads CSARDRRGNYEQYF. In DNA, the CDR3 is TGCAGTGCTAGAGATCGCCGGGGGAACTACGAGCAGTACTTC.

This clonotype was counted at least ten times. This chain connects TRBV11-3 to TRBJ2-5, with no clear D. CDR1 SGHNT and CDR2 YENEEA come from the germline V gene. This CDR3 spans 16 amino acids. With 1 base removed from V and 0 bases from J, the gap between germline ends came to 12 bases. For the CDR3, the DNA is TGTGCCAGCAGCTTAGGGTATACGGCAAACCAAGAGACCCAGTACTTC. Its protein product is CASSLGYTANQETQYF.

This clonotype was seen a handful of times. V usage is TRBV7-9 and J usage is TRBJ2-7; 9 positions match TRBD1. V was clipped by 6 bases and J by 1 base; unmatched bases: 7. The CDR3 length is 15 residues. Germline V gives CDR1 SEHNR, CDR2 FQNEAQ (reference sequence). CDR3 in DNA: TGTGCCAGCAGATCCGGGACAGGGAATTCCTACGAGCAGTACTTC. This encodes CASRSGTGNSYEQYF.

This clonotype was detected many times. The chain recombines TRBV5-1 with TRBJ1-1; 7 positions agree with TRBD1. CDR1 SGHRS and CDR2 YFSETQ come from the germline V gene. The trim removed 4 bases at V and 6 bases at J, leaving 6 bases unmatched. CDR3 length: 13 amino acids. CDR3 protein: CASSNGQVAEAFF. The CDR3 coding sequence is TGCGCCAGCAGCAATGGACAGGTTGCTGAAGCTTTCTTT.

This clonotype has only a few counts. The germline gene is not matched at one end of the junction; a read error may be the cause. The rearrangement uses TRBV9 and TRBJ2-6; 8 bases match TRBD2. Germline loops: CDR1 SGDLS, CDR2 YYNGEE. The CDR3 runs 17 residues. CDR3 loop: CAGSVNGGGSGANVLTF. As DNA, the CDR3 is TGTGCCGGCAGCGTAAACGGGGGGGGCTCTGGGGCCAACGTCCTGACTTTC.

This clonotype was seen at least ten times. The V gene is TRBV11-3, the J gene TRBJ2-1; tentatively, D is TRBD2 (6 bases). CDR3 length: 12 residues. From germline, CDR1 is SGHNT and CDR2 YENEEA. V dropped 5 bases and J dropped 13 bases, with 15 bases sitting between them. The CDR3 sequence: CASSPPGGKQFF. The CDR3 DNA is TGTGCCAGCAGCCCCCCTGGGGGGAAACAGTTCTTC.

Notes on this clonotype: Possible read error: a much larger clone is one base away. V gene TRBV5-1 combines with J gene TRBJ2-7; possible D gene TRBD2, 6 bases. CDR3 size: 16 residues. Germline assignment: CDR1 SGHRS and CDR2 YFSETQ. CDR3 residues: CACSGSSPNTGVEQYF. CDR3 nucleotide sequence: TGCGCCTGCAGCGGGTCGTCGCCCAACACGGGGGTCGAGCAGTACTTC.

The chain has TRBV6-1 and TRBJ2-1, with 9 positions matching TRBD2. The V gene end was trimmed by 7 bases and the J gene end by 7 bases; junction bases not matched to a gene: 5. This CDR3 is built from 13 residues. Germline loops: CDR1 MNHNS, CDR2 SASEGT. CDR3 nucleotide sequence: TGTGCCAGCACAGGACTAGCGTTTAATGAGCAGTTCTTC. Its translation: CASTGLAFNEQFF.

This clonotype was counted a few times. The rearrangement joins TRBV11-2 to TRBJ1-2; D unclear. The CDR3 is made up of 13 amino acids. Germline V CDR1 and CDR2: SGHAT, FQNNGV. Trimming took 6 bases from V and 8 from J, leaving 16 bases between them. This CDR3 is CASRLLTERGYTF. CDR3 in DNA: TGTGCCAGCAGGTTACTCACAGAGAGAGGCTACACCTTC.

Ten or more counts support this clonotype. CDR3 sequence (DNA): TGTGCCACCACCCGACAGGAGGCTTCCTACGAGCAGTACTTC. Its protein is CATTRQEASYEQYF. V is TRBV12-3 or TRBV12-4 and J is TRBJ2-7; D perhaps matches TRBD1 (6 bases). The CDR3 consists of 14 residues. Trimming stripped 10 bases from V and 1 base from J, with 17 bases between.

This clonotype was recorded at least ten times. This chain connects TRBV6-1 to TRBJ2-1; possibly TRBD1 or TRBD2 for D (6 bases each). V was shortened by 2 bases and J by 5 bases, with 13 bases between the two germline ends. The CDR3 has 15 amino acids. Germline V gene sequence: CDR1 MNHNS, CDR2 SASEGT. CDR3 coding DNA: TGTGCCAGCAGTGAAAGGGGGGCTTGGAACAATGAGCAGTTCTTC. Translating it yields CASSERGAWNNEQFF.